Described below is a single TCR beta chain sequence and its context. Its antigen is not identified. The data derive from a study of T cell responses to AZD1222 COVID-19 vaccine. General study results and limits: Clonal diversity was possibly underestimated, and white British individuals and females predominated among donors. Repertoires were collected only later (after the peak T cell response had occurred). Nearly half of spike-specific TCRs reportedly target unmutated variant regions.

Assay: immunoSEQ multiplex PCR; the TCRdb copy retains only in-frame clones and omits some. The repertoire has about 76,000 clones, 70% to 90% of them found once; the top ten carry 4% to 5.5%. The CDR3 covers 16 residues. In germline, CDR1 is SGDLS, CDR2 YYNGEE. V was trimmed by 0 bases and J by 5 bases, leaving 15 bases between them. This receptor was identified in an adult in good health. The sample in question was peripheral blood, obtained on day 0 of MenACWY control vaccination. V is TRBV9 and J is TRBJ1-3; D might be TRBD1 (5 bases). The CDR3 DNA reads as TGTGCCAGCAGCGTAGGTGGGGGAGGTGGTCGAAACACCATATATTTT. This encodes CASSVGGGGGRNTIYF.